This T cell receptor (beta chain) derives from a study of radiotherapy plus CTLA-4 blockade in lung cancer. Turning to this clone: Its antigen remains unidentified.

TCRdb's copy holds only in-frame clones and misses some; the assay was immunoSEQ multiplex PCR. Of tens of thousands of clones listed, approximately 78% are singletons. The germline CDR1 and CDR2 sequences are SQVTM and ANQGSEA. This CDR3 has 16 amino acids. V shed 4 bases and J 2 bases; nucleotides not matched to a gene: 8. Study findings and constraints: Alongside interferon-beta, early blood T cell clone dynamics were reportedly the best predictor of response. In blood, TCR clones derived from the tumor expanded after radiotherapy plus ipilimumab.

This specimen consisted of peripheral blood, obtained from a patient treated with radiotherapy plus ipilimumab. The chain couples TRBV29-1 to TRBJ2-3, with 11 bases identical to TRBD2. This TCR was recovered from a human donor with non-small cell lung cancer that progressed on radiotherapy plus ipilimumab. The CDR3 DNA sequence: TGCAGCGTTGCTAGCGGGAGGCTTCCGCCCACAGATACGCAGTATTTT. This translates into CSVASGRLPPTDTQYF.